The rows below give T cell receptor beta chains drawn from one sample of a study of shared clonotypes between healthy human individuals. Libraries were prepared by immunoSEQ multiplex PCR; TCRdb keeps only in-frame clonotypes and omits some of them. The repertoire holds about 1,800,000 clones, with over 85% as singletons. Input material: naive CD8+ T cells sorted from blood. The receptor source for this set is a man younger than 30 in good health. CDR3s leave out the opening cysteine and the closing phenylalanine or tryptophan. The order of the fields is V gene, clone size, CDR3 protein. A row's size may be missing; if present it is once, few, many or a size class.

V gene: TRBV7-9
clone size: -
CDR3 protein: ASSLGGRGTSTDTQY

V gene: TRBV6-6
clone size: -
CDR3 protein: ASSYSGQGANYGYT

V gene: TRBV4-3
clone size: -
CDR3 protein: ASSLSGVGTGEVGTEAF

V gene: TRBV27
clone size: -
CDR3 protein: ASSFLGGGTEAF

V gene: TRBV9
clone size: -
CDR3 protein: ASSPAGGLQETQY

V gene: TRBV4-1
clone size: once
CDR3 protein: ASSQVGQYGNEQF

V gene: TRBV5-1
clone size: once
CDR3 protein: ASSPETSGGPYNEQF

V gene: TRBV2
clone size: -
CDR3 protein: ASSELGTSNEKLF

V gene: TRBV7-2
clone size: once
CDR3 protein: ASSSISDRNQETQY

V gene: TRBV7-9
clone size: -
CDR3 protein: ASSGQGALSTDTQY

V gene: TRBV2
clone size: -
CDR3 protein: ASSEGDAPLSYEQY

V gene: TRBV7-8
clone size: -
CDR3 protein: ASSLAGGSTNEQF

V gene: TRBV29-1
clone size: -
CDR3 protein: SVEPSGVGYGYT

V gene: TRBV6-4
clone size: once
CDR3 protein: ASSPPSWHGYT

V gene: TRBV27
clone size: -
CDR3 protein: ASREGAEGYT

V gene: TRBV25-1
clone size: -
CDR3 protein: ASSDTGPRDTEAF

V gene: TRBV4-1
clone size: -
CDR3 protein: ASSQIYIRQGNEQF

V gene: TRBV27
clone size: -
CDR3 protein: ASSPTGTGGDYGYT

V gene: TRBV27
clone size: -
CDR3 protein: ASSLTLGADTQY

V gene: TRBV6-1
clone size: -
CDR3 protein: ASRNRGGNQPQH

V gene: TRBV19
clone size: -
CDR3 protein: ASSIQNSYEQY

V gene: TRBV9
clone size: -
CDR3 protein: ASSVYGGTDTQY

V gene: TRBV2
clone size: -
CDR3 protein: ASSQATYEQY